The next 18 T cell receptor beta chains were all read from a single sample in a study of T cell responses to AZD1222 COVID-19 vaccine. Measured with immunoSEQ multiplex PCR; TCRdb has only the in-frame clones, and not every one. The repertoire consists of about 140,000 clones, with 85% to 95% occurring once and the leading ten covering 1.3% to 1.5%. Sequencing was performed on peripheral blood, taken on day 0 of AZD1222 vaccination. The origin of the receptors is an adult in good health.

This chain links TRBV13 with TRBJ1-1, with D hard to call. Between the trimmed V and J ends, which lost 5 bases and 6 bases, there was a span of 4 bases. The CDR3 is made up of 10 amino acids. Germline lookup yields CDR1 PRHDT and CDR2 FYEKMQ (reference sequence). This chain's CDR3 is CASSMSEAFF. In DNA form, the CDR3 reads TGTGCCAGCAGCATGTCTGAAGCTTTCTTT.

The chain employs TRBV5-4 and TRBJ1-4; D is possibly TRBD1 (6 bases). V was shortened by 0 bases and J by 6 bases, with 9 bases between the two germline ends. CDR3 length: 14 amino acids. CDR1 is SGHNT and CDR2 is YYREEE in the germline V gene (reference sequence). CDR3 in amino acids: CASSLEQGDEKLFF. In DNA form, the CDR3 reads TGTGCCAGCAGCTTGGAACAGGGTGATGAAAAACTGTTTTTT.

J is TRBJ1-2 and V is TRBV4-1; 10 nucleotides agree with TRBD1. The V gene end was trimmed by 4 bases and the J gene end by 4 bases; junction bases not matched to a gene: 3. This CDR3 is built from 14 residues. The V gene's germline CDR1 is MGHRA and CDR2 YSYEKL. This chain's CDR3 is CASSPTGGAYGYTF. Written as DNA, the CDR3 is TGCGCCAGCAGCCCGACAGGGGGCGCCTATGGCTACACCTTC.

V usage is TRBV27 and J usage is TRBJ1-1, with D possibly being TRBD1 (6 bases). In germline, CDR1 is MNHEY, CDR2 SMNVEV (reference sequence). Trimming took off 4 bases at V and 4 bases at J, with 16 bases between the two ends. The CDR3 extends over 15 amino acids. The CDR3 nucleotides read TGTGCCAGCAGTTCATATCCAGGGGTGGGCACTGAAGCTTTCTTT. The encoded protein is CASSSYPGVGTEAFF.

The chain couples TRBV19 to TRBJ1-5; possible D gene TRBD1, 6 bases. Looked up from germline, CDR1 is LNHDA and CDR2 is SQIVND (reference sequence). The CDR3 runs 16 residues. The germline V and J ends were trimmed by 5 bases and 2 bases, with 16 bases remaining between them. As DNA, the CDR3 is TGTGCCAGTAGTCCCTATAAGGACAGTCGCAATCAGCCCCAGCATTTT. Protein sequence: CASSPYKDSRNQPQHF.

In regard to this clone: The identical CDR3 is also encoded by other nucleotide sequences in the sample. The genes are TRBV5-1 and TRBJ1-2; TRBD1 matches at 7 bases. The CDR3 covers 15 residues. V shed 0 bases and J 2 bases; nucleotides not matched to a gene: 4. In germline, CDR1 is SGHRS, CDR2 YFSETQ. The CDR3 bases are TGCGCCAGCAGCTTGGGAGGGACAGAAAACTATGGCTACACCTTC. It codes for CASSLGGTENYGYTF.

The J gene is TRBJ1-2, the V gene TRBV5-6; 10 bases line up with TRBD1. Germline V lookup: CDR1 SGHDT, CDR2 YYEEEE. Germline trimming cut 0 bases from V and 2 bases from J; bases unmatched to any gene: 7. CDR3 length: 17 residues. For the CDR3, the DNA is TGTGCCAGCAGCTTGGCGAGGGACAGGGGTTTCAACTATGGCTACACCTTC. Translating it yields CASSLARDRGFNYGYTF.

The chain has TRBV6-5 and TRBJ1-6; D is undetermined. Germline CDR1 reads MNHEY; CDR2 reads SVGAGI. Trimming left V 1 base short and J 8 bases short, with 9 bases between. This CDR3 has 14 amino acids. The CDR3 DNA sequence: TGTGCCAGCAGTTACTTCGGGCGGGATTCACCCCTCCACTTT. Translating it yields CASSYFGRDSPLHF.

V usage is TRBV2 and J usage is TRBJ2-7; 9 positions agree with TRBD2. Germline V gives CDR1 SNHLY, CDR2 FYNNEI. The length of the CDR3 is 15 residues. V was pared by 4 bases and J by 5 bases, with 9 bases of the junction left unmatched. The CDR3: CASSGPGLAGNEQYF. The CDR3 nucleotides read TGTGCCAGCAGTGGACCTGGGCTAGCGGGAAACGAGCAGTACTTC.

The V gene is TRBV10-2, the J gene TRBJ2-7; D gene uncertain. Germline V gives CDR1 WSHSY, CDR2 SAAADI. V was cut by 2 bases and J by 1 base, with 6 bases left in between. This CDR3 has 13 residues. CDR3 sequence reads: CASSEDSSYEQYF. The CDR3 bases are TGCGCCAGCAGTGAGGACTCTTCCTACGAGCAGTACTTC.

This clone is a singleton in its sample. The chain has TRBV7-2 and TRBJ2-2; possible D gene TRBD2, 6 bases. CDR1 is SGHTA and CDR2 is FQGNSA in the germline V gene. The V end was cut by 5 bases, the J end by 3 bases, with 19 bases between. The CDR3 runs to 17 residues. CDR3 in amino acids: CASSVPFVGRHTGELFF. As DNA, the CDR3 is TGTGCCAGCAGCGTACCTTTCGTCGGGAGACACACCGGGGAGCTGTTTTTT.

The V call is TRBV7-3, the J call TRBJ1-1; a weak D match, TRBD1 (6 bases). Trimming pared 5 bases from V and 8 bases from J, leaving 15 bases between. CDR1 is SGHTA, CDR2 FQGTGA, per germline. The CDR3 covers 13 residues. The CDR3 DNA sequence: TGTGCCAGCAGCCTAATTTCGGGGGGCGAAGCTTTCTTT. Translation: CASSLISGGEAFF.

V is TRBV28 and J is TRBJ1-1; tentative D call: TRBD1 (5 bases). CDR3 length: 15 amino acids. Germline-derived CDR1 and CDR2 are MDHEN and SYDVKM. V lost 5 bases, J lost 5 bases, and 18 bases lay in between. CDR3: CASSPPGGWGTEAFF. DNA for the CDR3: TGTGCCAGCAGTCCCCCGGGGGGGTGGGGTACTGAAGCTTTCTTT.

V gene TRBV3-1 (or the pseudogene TRBV3-2) combines with J gene TRBJ2-3, with TRBD2 identical over 12 bases. J lost 2 bases, V lost 0 bases, and 12 bases had no gene match. Germline values: CDR1 LGHDT, CDR2 YNNKEL (reference sequence). The CDR3 length is 20 residues. CDR3 sequence (DNA): TGTGCCAGCAGCCAAGAAAGGTTTACTAGACTAGCGGGGGTCACAGATACGCAGTATTTT. It yields the protein CASSQERFTRLAGVTDTQYF.

The chain couples TRBV5-6 to TRBJ1-5; D is ambiguous. With 5 bases removed from V and 3 bases from J, the gap between germline ends came to 15 bases. The CDR3 is 15 residues long. Germline lookup yields CDR1 SGHDT and CDR2 YYEEEE. Here the CDR3 reads CASSSYRGNNQPQHF. In DNA, the CDR3 is TGTGCCAGCAGTTCCTACCGGGGAAACAATCAGCCCCAGCATTTT.

The chain combines TRBV5-1 with TRBJ2-5, with D maybe TRBD2 (6 bases). CDR1 is SGHRS, CDR2 YFSETQ, per germline. This CDR3 has 15 amino acids. V lost 4 bases, J lost 6 bases, and 19 bases lay in between. The CDR3 sequence is CASSPSQSGEQTQYF. The CDR3 nucleotides are TGCGCCAGCAGCCCCTCCCAATCGGGGGAACAGACCCAGTACTTC.

CDR3 nucleotides: TGTGCCAGCAGCGGGGACAGCCTCTCCTATAATTCACCCCTCCACTTT. Translating it yields CASSGDSLSYNSPLHF. This chain links TRBV27 with TRBJ1-6; 7 nucleotides match TRBD1. The CDR3 is 16 residues long. The J segment lost 0 bases and the V segment lost 6 bases, leaving 5 bases of the junction unmatched. Germline V lookup: CDR1 MNHEY, CDR2 SMNVEV (reference sequence).

The V and J genes are TRBV30 and TRBJ1-2; TRBD1 agrees at 10 bases. From germline, CDR1 is GTSNPN and CDR2 SVGIG (reference sequence). After removal of 6 bases from V and 3 bases from J, the junction contained 22 bases not matched to a gene. The CDR3 sequence is 19 residues long. The CDR3 protein is CACLHTKTLGTGDDYGYTF. CDR3 in DNA: TGTGCCTGCCTTCACACCAAAACGCTCGGGACAGGGGATGACTATGGCTACACCTTC.